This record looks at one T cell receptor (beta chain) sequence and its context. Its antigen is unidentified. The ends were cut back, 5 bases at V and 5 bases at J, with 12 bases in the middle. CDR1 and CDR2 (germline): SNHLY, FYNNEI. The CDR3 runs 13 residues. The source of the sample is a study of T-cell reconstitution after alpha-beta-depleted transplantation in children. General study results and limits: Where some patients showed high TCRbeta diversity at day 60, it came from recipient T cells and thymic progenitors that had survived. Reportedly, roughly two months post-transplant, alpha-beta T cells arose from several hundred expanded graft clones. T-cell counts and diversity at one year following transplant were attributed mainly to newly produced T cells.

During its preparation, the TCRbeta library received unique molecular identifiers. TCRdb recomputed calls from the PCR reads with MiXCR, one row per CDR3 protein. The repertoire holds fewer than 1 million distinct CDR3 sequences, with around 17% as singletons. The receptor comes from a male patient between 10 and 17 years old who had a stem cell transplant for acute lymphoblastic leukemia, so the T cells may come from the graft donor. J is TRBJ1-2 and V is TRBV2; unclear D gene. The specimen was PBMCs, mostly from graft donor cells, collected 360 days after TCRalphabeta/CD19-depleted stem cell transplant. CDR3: CASSSGRTYGYTF. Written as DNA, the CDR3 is TGTGCCAGCAGTTCTGGGCGGACTTATGGCTACACCTTC.